One sample yielded the 32 T cell receptor beta chains listed below, sequenced in a study of regulatory T cells in long-lasting Graves disease. Both iRepertoire HTBI primers and Arm-PCR of CDR3 regions were used to build the TCR beta libraries. TCRdb used MiXCR to reprocess the multiplex PCR reads, holding one entry per CDR3 protein. Of 620,000 or so distinct CDR3 sequences listed, less than 20% are singletons. Sample time point: newly diagnosed GD, antithyroid drugs for less than 3 months. Extracted RNA from PBMCs served as the source of the TCR library. Separately, the same data were catalogued under a study of T cells in Graves' hyperthyroidism and ophthalmopathy.

The material sequenced was peripheral blood mononuclear cells (PBMCs), taken at new diagnosis, from a patient treated with antithyroid drugs. The source of these receptors is a woman younger than 45 with Graves disease.

There are many counts of this clonotype. The chain links TRBV15 to TRBJ1-5; D gene ambiguous. This CDR3 is built from 15 residues. Germline loops: CDR1 LNHNV, CDR2 YYDKDF (reference sequence). V gave up 6 bases and J gave up 4 bases, with 16 bases separating them. The CDR3 nucleotides read TGTGCCACCAGTCGAGAAAGGGCCTCTAATCAGCCCCAGCATTTT. It translates to CATSRERASNQPQHF.

Only a few counts were recorded for this clonotype. The rearrangement joins TRBV7-8 to TRBJ2-7, with TRBD2 matching over 10 bases. The germline V gene encodes CDR1 SGHVS and CDR2 FQNEAQ. After removal of 8 bases from V and 6 bases from J, the junction contained 13 bases not matched to a gene. This CDR3 is 15 amino acids long. CDR3 region: CASSFPLAGAGEQYF. CDR3 nucleotide sequence: TGTGCCAGCTCTTTTCCCCTAGCGGGGGCCGGCGAGCAGTACTTC.

The table lists this clonotype with a few counts. CDR3 amino acids: CASSLGKDYHEKLFF. The CDR3 nucleotides are TGTGCCAGCAGTTTAGGAAAAGATTACCATGAAAAACTGTTTTTT. The chain combines TRBV12-3 or TRBV12-4 with TRBJ1-4; D is uncertain. Between the trimmed V and J ends, which lost 1 base and 6 bases, there was a span of 12 bases. The CDR3 totals 15 residues.

In this sample, this clonotype turned up a few times. V is TRBV6-1 and J is TRBJ2-7, with D unclear. Trimming shortened V by 8 bases and J by 2 bases, and 10 bases separated the two germline ends. Germline values: CDR1 MNHNS, CDR2 SASEGT. The CDR3 covers 12 residues. CDR3 sequence reads: CASAQETYEQYF. The CDR3 nucleotides read TGTGCCAGCGCCCAGGAGACCTACGAGCAGTACTTC.

The table lists this clonotype with a few counts. The chain links TRBV12-3 or TRBV12-4 to TRBJ2-7, with D perhaps TRBD2 (5 bases). The CDR3 is 11 amino acids. V lost 6 bases, J lost 9 bases, and 12 bases lay in between. This CDR3 reads CASSRGIGQYF. The CDR3 nucleotides are TGTGCCAGCAGCAGAGGGATCGGGCAGTACTTC.

This clonotype was detected once. A read error may be the cause here, since a much bigger clone is one base away. The V call is TRBV3-1, the J call TRBJ1-2; D gene unclear. V was pared by 0 bases and J by 4 bases, with 9 bases between. The germline V gene has CDR1 LGHDT and CDR2 YNNKEL (reference sequence). The CDR3 is 14 residues long. Here the CDR3 reads CASSQDRGAYGYTF. CDR3 nucleotides: TGTGCCAGCAGCCAAGATCGGGGTGCCTATGGCTACACCTTC.

This clonotype occurred many times. A read error may produce the germline difference seen at one junction end. The V call is TRBV7-2, the J call TRBJ2-5; 7 nucleotides align to TRBD2. The CDR3 runs to 13 residues. Germline values: CDR1 SGHTA, CDR2 FQGNSA. The CDR3: CASSSLGIAGDHF. The CDR3 DNA is TGTGCCAGCAGCTCCCTTGGGATCGCGGGAGACCACTTC.

The sample holds many counts of this clonotype. This chain's CDR3 is CASSLQGAGNQPQHF. Written as DNA, the CDR3 is TGTGCCAGCAGTTTGCAGGGGGCGGGCAATCAGCCCCAGCATTTT. The chain links TRBV28 to TRBJ1-5; TRBD1 matches 8 bases. Germline CDR1 MDHEN, CDR2 SYDVKM. The CDR3 has 15 residues. The V gene end was trimmed by 3 bases and the J gene end by 2 bases; junction bases not matched to a gene: 3.

The V and J genes are TRBV4-1 and TRBJ2-1; D remains ambiguous. V was cut by 1 base and J by 10 bases, with 20 bases left in between. The germline CDR1 and CDR2 sequences are MGHRA and YSYEKL. The CDR3 is 16 amino acids. The chain's CDR3 is CASSQVKLEVSYEQFF. DNA of the CDR3: TGCGCCAGCAGCCAAGTAAAACTCGAAGTCTCCTACGAGCAGTTCTTC.

The rearrangement joins TRBV20-1 to TRBJ1-5; D gene ambiguous. The CDR3 contains 13 residues. CDR1 and CDR2 from the germline V gene are DFQATT and SNEGSKA (reference sequence). V was shortened by 0 bases and J by 0 bases, with 3 bases between the two germline ends. For the CDR3, the DNA is TGCAGTGCTAGAGATGATAGCAATCAGCCCCAGCATTTT. Its translation: CSARDDSNQPQHF.

Ten or more counts support this clonotype. The rearrangement links TRBV11-3 to TRBJ2-1, with 9 bases lining up with TRBD1. Germline CDR1 and CDR2: SGHNT and YENEEA. The V gene end was trimmed by 5 bases and the J gene end by 6 bases; junction bases not matched to a gene: 11. The CDR3 loop spans 16 amino acids. CDR3 residues: CASSRKDRGAGNEQFF. CDR3 bases: TGTGCCAGCAGCCGCAAAGACAGGGGGGCTGGCAATGAGCAGTTCTTC.

This clonotype was picked up many times. The chain carries TRBV2 and TRBJ1-2, with D perhaps matching TRBD1 (5 bases). V gave up 6 bases and J gave up 8 bases, with 22 bases separating them. Germline V gene lookup returns CDR1 SNHLY and CDR2 FYNNEI. CDR3 size: 15 residues. CDR3 nucleotides: TGTGCCAGCAGGTCCACCGGGACGCCCCAGGACGGCTACACCTTC. Its translation: CASRSTGTPQDGYTF.

This clonotype was seen a few times. This CDR3 reads CASSITTGTLGKNIQYF. CDR3 DNA sequence: TGTGCCAGTAGTATAACAACTGGAACCCTAGGCAAAAACATTCAGTACTTC. This chain uses TRBV19 with TRBJ2-4; D is unclear. The V and J ends lost 2 bases and 3 bases respectively, with 17 bases between them. CDR1 LNHDA and CDR2 SQIVND come from the germline V gene (reference sequence). The CDR3 length is 17 residues. Drawing the rest from reference TRBV19 and TRBJ2-4, the complete variable domain is DGGITQSPKYLFRKEGQNVTLSCEQNLNHDAMYWYRQDPGQGLRLIYYSQIVNDFQKGDIAEGYSVSREKKESFPLTVTSAQKNPTAFYLCASSITTGTLGKNIQYFGAGTRLSVL.

This clonotype was recorded at least ten times. This rearrangement joins TRBV7-2 to TRBJ2-1, with D hard to call. Germline lookup yields CDR1 SGHTA and CDR2 FQGNSA. Trimming pared 0 bases from V and 4 bases from J, leaving 16 bases between. The length of the CDR3 is 17 residues. The CDR3 nucleotides are TGTGCCAGCAGCTTAGCCCAAAGTTCTAGATCTTACAATGAGCAGTTCTTC. Its protein is CASSLAQSSRSYNEQFF.

This clonotype was observed a handful of times. The chain recombines TRBV20-1 with TRBJ2-7; D not resolved. The CDR3 loop spans 11 amino acids. Trimming left V 4 bases short and J 3 bases short, with 7 bases between. The germline CDR1 and CDR2 sequences are DFQATT and SNEGSKA (reference sequence). For the CDR3, the DNA is TGCAGTGCTATCCAGAACTACGAGCAGTACTTC. This codes for CSAIQNYEQYF.

This clonotype occurred many times. The chain uses TRBV19 and TRBJ1-5, with 7 nucleotides matching TRBD1. With V trimmed by 6 bases and J by 2 bases, 7 bases remained unmatched. Germline CDR1 and CDR2: LNHDA and SQIVND (reference sequence). This CDR3 contains 15 residues. The CDR3 bases are TGTGCCAGTAGGACCGGGACAGATCGCAATCAGCCCCAGCATTTT. Translated: CASRTGTDRNQPQHF. The full variable domain, its missing parts supplied by reference TRBV19 and TRBJ1-5, is DGGITQSPKYLFRKEGQNVTLSCEQNLNHDAMYWYRQDPGQGLRLIYYSQIVNDFQKGDIAEGYSVSREKKESFPLTVTSAQKNPTAFYLCASRTGTDRNQPQHFGDGTRLSIL.

Only a few counts were recorded for this clonotype. The genes are TRBV2 and TRBJ1-3; D is possibly TRBD1 (5 bases). V was pared by 8 bases and J by 7 bases, with 24 bases between. CDR3 length: 16 residues. The V gene's germline CDR1 is SNHLY and CDR2 FYNNEI. The CDR3 DNA follows: TGTGCCAGCCAGACAGACCTACGCTCTCTGAGGAACACCATATATTTT. Translating gives CASQTDLRSLRNTIYF.

This clonotype was seen repeatedly, ten times or more. The chain is built from TRBV2 and TRBJ2-2; tentatively, D is TRBD1 (6 bases). This CDR3 comprises 17 residues. V lost 5 bases to trimming and J lost 1 base, with 17 bases between them. CDR1 is SNHLY and CDR2 is FYNNEI in the germline V gene. The CDR3 bases are TGTGCCAGCAGTCCCGTCCCTGGGACACAGAACACCGGGGAGCTGTTTTTT. It codes for CASSPVPGTQNTGELFF. The complete variable domain, with remaining parts taken from reference TRBV2 and TRBJ2-2, reads EPEVTQTPSHQVTQMGQEVILRCVPISNHLYFYWYRQILGQKVEFLVSFYNNEISEKSEIFDDQFSVERPDGSNFTLKIRSTKLEDSAMYFCASSPVPGTQNTGELFFGEGSRLTVL.

This clonotype was picked up many times. The chain links TRBV2 to TRBJ2-1, with D possibly TRBD2 on 5 matching bases. Per the germline V gene, CDR1 is SNHLY and CDR2 is FYNNEI. V was trimmed by 9 bases and J by 3 bases, leaving 12 bases between them. The CDR3 loop spans 13 amino acids. Here the CDR3 reads CARLREDYNEQFF. The DNA for the CDR3 is TGTGCCAGGCTCCGGGAAGACTACAATGAGCAGTTCTTC. Drawing the rest from reference TRBV2 and TRBJ2-1, the complete variable domain is EPEVTQTPSHQVTQMGQEVILRCVPISNHLYFYWYRQILGQKVEFLVSFYNNEISEKSEIFDDQFSVERPDGSNFTLKIRSTKLEDSAMYFCARLREDYNEQFFGPGTRLTVL.

CDR3 DNA: TGTGCCAGCACGGGAGCAAACGGGGCCCGCGAGCAGTACTTC. It codes for CASTGANGAREQYF. The chain has TRBV12-3 or TRBV12-4 and TRBJ2-7; D perhaps matches TRBD2 (6 bases). V gave up 7 bases and J gave up 6 bases, with 19 bases separating them. The CDR3 has 14 residues.

The V and J genes are TRBV5-1 and TRBJ2-7; TRBD2 matches at 8 bases. Germline trimming cut 0 bases from V and 6 bases from J; bases unmatched to any gene: 8. The CDR3 is 15 amino acids. Looked up from germline, CDR1 is SGHRS and CDR2 is YFSETQ. This CDR3 is CASSLDGRASSEQYF. CDR3 bases: TGCGCCAGCAGCTTGGACGGGAGGGCCTCGAGCGAGCAGTACTTC.

This clonotype was recorded many times. V gene TRBV28 combines with J gene TRBJ1-2, with D tentatively TRBD1 (5 bases). V lost 2 bases and J 0 bases, leaving 19 bases between the germline ends. Germline V gives CDR1 MDHEN, CDR2 SYDVKM. The CDR3 totals 18 residues. CDR3 sequence reads: CASSLRTAHLDTNYGYTF. The CDR3 region has the DNA TGTGCCAGCAGTTTAAGGACGGCGCATCTGGACACTAACTATGGCTACACCTTC.

This clonotype was detected ten times or more. The rearrangement uses TRBV2 and TRBJ2-5; 7 nucleotides align to TRBD1. Germline values: CDR1 SNHLY, CDR2 FYNNEI. Trimming took 6 bases from V and 1 from J; bases not matched to a gene: 5. The length of the CDR3 is 14 residues. CDR3 amino acids: CASSRGTTQETQYF. In nucleotides, the CDR3 is TGTGCCAGCAGCAGGGGGACGACCCAAGAGACCCAGTACTTC.

This clonotype was observed a few times. The chain is built from TRBV3-1 and TRBJ2-2, with TRBD1 matching over 8 bases. Germline V gene sequence: CDR1 LGHDT, CDR2 YNNKEL (reference sequence). CDR3 length equals 15 residues. The V gene end was trimmed by 4 bases and the J gene end by 5 bases; junction bases not matched to a gene: 6. The CDR3 region is CASSRGQGPTGELFF. CDR3 DNA sequence: TGTGCCAGCAGCCGCGGACAGGGTCCAACCGGGGAGCTGTTTTTT. The full variable domain, rest sourced from reference TRBV3-1 and TRBJ2-2, is DTAVSQTPKYLVTQMGNDKSIKCEQNLGHDTMYWYKQDSKKFLKIMFSYNNKELIINETVPNRFSPKSPDKAHLNLHINSLELGDSAVYFCASSRGQGPTGELFFGEGSRLTVL.

This clonotype occurred many times. This chain joins TRBV2 and TRBJ2-5, with 9 bases matching TRBD1. This CDR3 is 14 amino acids long. Germline-derived CDR1 and CDR2 are SNHLY and FYNNEI. J gave up 4 bases and V 2 bases, and 2 bases lay outside the gene matches. CDR3 protein: CASSEWDRVETQYF. The CDR3 region has the DNA TGTGCCAGCAGTGAATGGGACAGGGTAGAGACCCAGTACTTC.

Comments on this clonotype: No conserved phenylalanine or tryptophan is present at the end of the CDR3, so a read error is the likely explanation. This chain joins TRBV28 and TRBJ1-1, with D tentatively TRBD1 (5 bases). Germline V gene data show CDR1 as MDHEN and CDR2 as SYDVKM. This CDR3 region has 16 residues. V lost 5 bases and J 4 bases, leaving 20 bases between the germline ends. The CDR3 DNA reads as TGTGCCAGCAGTCCCCAGGCGGGGGGGTCGAGCACTGAAGCTTTCCTT. This codes for CASSPQAGGSSTEAFL.

This clonotype was recorded at least ten times. This rearrangement joins TRBV6-1 to TRBJ2-2; 14 bases are shared with TRBD2. The CDR3 extends over 16 amino acids. Germline-derived CDR1 and CDR2 are MNHNS and SASEGT. With V trimmed by 6 bases and J by 7 bases, 7 bases remained unmatched. The CDR3 reads CASRGTSGSSGGELFF. As DNA, the CDR3 is TGTGCCAGCAGGGGGACTAGCGGGAGCTCGGGCGGGGAGCTGTTTTTT.

This clonotype was detected a few times. In nucleotides, the CDR3 is TGTGCCAGCAGTTTCCGCTGGGACAGGGTGAACAATGAGCAGTTCTTC. Amino acids: CASSFRWDRVNNEQFF. The rearrangement joins TRBV12-3 or TRBV12-4 to TRBJ2-1; 9 bases agree with TRBD1. J was trimmed by 5 bases and V by 3 bases; bases with no gene match: 8. The length of the CDR3 is 16 residues.

This chain uses TRBV27 with TRBJ2-7; D is perhaps TRBD1 or TRBD2 (6 bases each). Germline loops: CDR1 MNHEY, CDR2 SMNVEV (reference sequence). V lost 5 bases to trimming and J lost 5 bases, with 13 bases between them. The CDR3 extends over 13 amino acids. CDR3 protein: CASSVQGGNEQYF. In DNA, the CDR3 is TGTGCCAGCAGTGTACAGGGCGGGAACGAGCAGTACTTC.

The CDR3 loop is CASSGTHSYGYTF. CDR3 nucleotides: TGCGCCAGCAGTGGAACCCACAGCTATGGCTACACCTTC. This chain links TRBV4-1 with TRBJ1-2; D remains ambiguous. Trimming shortened V by 6 bases and J by 4 bases, and 12 bases separated the two germline ends. This CDR3 spans 13 amino acids. The germline CDR1 and CDR2 sequences are MGHRA and YSYEKL.

This clonotype has at least ten counts. This chain joins TRBV28 and TRBJ1-5; 8 positions agree with TRBD1. This CDR3 is 16 amino acids long. Trimming cost V 3 bases and J 0 bases; bases outside gene matches: 4. Germline V lookup: CDR1 MDHEN, CDR2 SYDVKM. The CDR3 reads CASSFRQGLSNQPQHF. For the CDR3, the DNA is TGTGCCAGCAGTTTCCGACAGGGGCTTAGCAATCAGCCCCAGCATTTT.

In this sample, this clonotype turned up many times. The V and J genes are TRBV7-2 and TRBJ2-7; no firm D call. The V end was cut by 1 base, the J end by 3 bases, with 16 bases between. The CDR3 runs 16 residues. Germline CDR1 is SGHTA and CDR2 is FQGNSA. CDR3 amino acids: CASSLGSWISVYEQYF. The CDR3 DNA follows: TGTGCCAGCAGCTTAGGCTCGTGGATTTCTGTCTACGAGCAGTACTTC.